The 7 T cell receptor beta chains below come from one sample, sequenced in a study of cytomegalovirus exposure and HLA in healthy donors. Both 60 Vbeta primers and 13 Jbeta primers went into the PCR. Method: immunoSEQ multiplex PCR; TCRdb's copy keeps in-frame clones and lacks some. The table lists more than 110,000 clones, 60% to 85% of them singletons. The sequenced sample was PBMCs. The receptors come from a male donor in good health and CMV-seropositive.

This clone has a handful of counts. The chain is built from TRBV28 and TRBJ1-2, with a tentative D call TRBD1 (5 bases). The germline V gene encodes CDR1 MDHEN and CDR2 SYDVKM. The CDR3 spans 15 residues. The V gene lost 3 bases and the J gene lost 8 bases, with 19 bases spanning the gap. Here the CDR3 reads CASSFPREGMWGYTF. CDR3 sequence (DNA): TGTGCCAGCAGTTTCCCCCGGGAGGGGATGTGGGGCTACACCTTC.

A note on this clone: One junction end disagrees with the germline gene, perhaps due to a read error. Other DNA sequences within the sample encode an identical CDR3. J is TRBJ1-1 and V is TRBV6-6; no clear D. Germline lookup yields CDR1 MNHNY and CDR2 SVGAGI (reference sequence). This CDR3 has 15 residues. CDR3: CASSDPAGVNTEAFF. The CDR3 nucleotides are TGTGCCAGCAGCGACCCAGCGGGCGTGAACACTGAAGCTTTCTTC.

This clone was seen a handful of times. This chain joins TRBV28 and TRBJ1-4, with D uncertain. Germline CDR1 is MDHEN and CDR2 is SYDVKM. Deletions cut 3 bases from V and 8 bases from J, with 7 bases between. This CDR3 has 12 amino acids. DNA of the CDR3: TGTGCCAGCAGTTTGAAGAGGGAAAAACTGTTTTTT. It specifies CASSLKREKLFF. Full variable domain (missing parts from reference TRBV28 and TRBJ1-4): DVKVTQSSRYLVKRTGEKVFLECVQDMDHENMFWYRQDPGLGLRLIYFSYDVKMKEKGDIPEGYSVSREKKERFSLILESASTNQTSMYLCASSLKREKLFFGSGTQLSVL.

The J gene is TRBJ2-3, the V gene TRBV9; D possibly corresponds to TRBD1 (6 bases). There are 16 residues in the CDR3. Germline CDR1 reads SGDLS; CDR2 reads YYNGEE. With 0 bases removed from V and 1 base from J, the gap between germline ends came to 12 bases. The CDR3: CASSVGVGARTDTQYF. CDR3 nucleotides: TGTGCCAGCAGCGTAGGGGTGGGGGCGCGCACAGATACGCAGTATTTT.

V is TRBV11-1 and J is TRBJ2-1; 7 bases are a match to TRBD2. The CDR3 length is 13 residues. V was pared by 5 bases and J by 13 bases, with 11 bases of the junction left unmatched. CDR1 and CDR2 (germline): SGHAT, FQDESV (reference sequence). The DNA for the CDR3 is TGTGCCAGCAGCCCCCGGGAGGATAACGAACAGTTCTTC. Its protein is CASSPREDNEQFF.

The chain recombines TRBV7-8 with TRBJ2-7; 7 bases are a match to TRBD1. Germline V gene data show CDR1 as SGHVS and CDR2 as FQNEAQ. The ends lost 6 bases at V and 6 bases at J; junction bases unmatched: 8. The CDR3 has 13 residues. CDR3 sequence (DNA): TGTGCCAGCAGGCAGACAGGGTCGATCGAGCAGTACTTC. Translated: CASRQTGSIEQYF.

This clone was seen more than once but under ten times. The chain's CDR3 is CASNPSSSSYEQYF. CDR3 in DNA: TGTGCCAGCAACCCCTCCTCGAGCTCCTACGAGCAGTACTTC. This chain connects TRBV13 to TRBJ2-7; D not resolved. Germline CDR1 is PRHDT and CDR2 is FYEKMQ (reference sequence). The CDR3 length is 14 residues. With 7 bases removed from V and 0 bases from J, the gap between germline ends came to 13 bases.